Below, one T cell receptor beta chain is given with its context. These data come from a study of shared clonotypes between healthy human individuals. Across the whole study: Each donor's CD8 memory used one plate, CD8 naive two, each CD4 subset three.

In germline, CDR1 is SGDLS, CDR2 YYNGEE. Germline trimming cut 0 bases from V and 3 bases from J; bases unmatched to any gene: 5. The CDR3 consists of 15 residues. Clones were read by immunoSEQ multiplex PCR, and TCRdb kept only the in-frame ones, dropping some. The sample lists 1,500,000 or so clones, roughly 96% occurring once. The sequence derives from a man aged 25 to 45 in good health. Material for sequencing was naive CD4+ T cells sorted from blood. The subset here: CD45RA+ positively selected. This chain uses TRBV9 with TRBJ2-5, with TRBD1 matching over 7 bases. CDR3 loop: CASSVAGTAEETQYF. The CDR3 DNA sequence: TGTGCCAGCAGCGTAGCCGGGACAGCTGAAGAGACCCAGTACTTC.